The clone carrying this TCR beta chain has just a few counts. Its cognate antigen is unknown. The time point was: sample taken at primary tumor resection. Unsorted whole RNA samples from tumor, nontumor lung or frozen PBMC were sequenced. The CDR3 contains 14 residues. V was trimmed by 2 bases and J by 3 bases, leaving 10 bases between them. Germline CDR1 MGHRA, CDR2 YSYEKL. This sample was taken from a study of spatial heterogeneity in lung cancer. TCRdb recomputed calls from the 5' RACE reads with MiXCR, one row per CDR3 protein. The data contain some 64,000 distinct CDR3 sequences, about 8% of them seen just once; the ten biggest clones take up over 13%. Overall study results and limits: Resection saw ubiquitous expanded tumor TCRs appear in blood more than follow-up did.

The specimen comprised PBMCs, sampled at surgery. The TCR sequence derives from a female donor with early-stage non-small cell lung cancer. The rearrangement joins TRBV4-1 to TRBJ1-2; D is uncertain. The DNA of the CDR3 is TGCGCCAGCAGCCAATTACAATCTCACTATGGCTACACCTTC. Its protein is CASSQLQSHYGYTF.